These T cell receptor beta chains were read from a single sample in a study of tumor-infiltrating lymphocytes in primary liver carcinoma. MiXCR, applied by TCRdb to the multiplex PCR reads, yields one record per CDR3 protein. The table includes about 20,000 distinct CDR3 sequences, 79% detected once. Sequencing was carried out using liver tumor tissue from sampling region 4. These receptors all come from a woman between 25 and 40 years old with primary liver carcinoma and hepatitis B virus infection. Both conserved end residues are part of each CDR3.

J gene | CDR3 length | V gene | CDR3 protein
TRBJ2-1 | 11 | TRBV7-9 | CASSLLNEQFF
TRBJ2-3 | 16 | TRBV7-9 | CASSLEKAQQEDTQYF
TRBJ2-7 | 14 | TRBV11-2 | CASSPPGLYYEQYF
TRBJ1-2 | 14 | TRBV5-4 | CSSSLQGQVYGYTF
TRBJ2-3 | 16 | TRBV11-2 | CASNRTRQGWGDTQYF
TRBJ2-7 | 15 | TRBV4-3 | CASSQNYPELYEQYF
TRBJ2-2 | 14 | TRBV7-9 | CASSLAAAPGELFF
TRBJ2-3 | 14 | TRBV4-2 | CASTESTGVDMQYF
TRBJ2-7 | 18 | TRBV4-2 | CVSSQEHLGQGKPREQYF
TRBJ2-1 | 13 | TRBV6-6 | CASSGRGYNEQFF
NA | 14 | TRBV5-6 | CVSSLSGTHQPQYF
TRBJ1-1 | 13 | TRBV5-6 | CASSFDGATETFF
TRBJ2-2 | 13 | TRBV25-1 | CASRRGGVGELFF
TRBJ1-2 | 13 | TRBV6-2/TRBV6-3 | CASSPQADYGYTF
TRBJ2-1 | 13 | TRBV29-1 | CSVEGSSYNEYSF
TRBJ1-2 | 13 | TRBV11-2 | CAITQGGGGGYIF
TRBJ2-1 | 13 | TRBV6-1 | CASSEVGVDEHFF
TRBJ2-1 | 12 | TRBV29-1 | CMALRDYNELFF
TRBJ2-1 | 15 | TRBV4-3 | CASSQLDYAYNEQFF
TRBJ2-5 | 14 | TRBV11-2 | CASSFDRSGETQYF
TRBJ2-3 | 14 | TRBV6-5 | CASNEAGAQDTQYF
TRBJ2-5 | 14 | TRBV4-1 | CASSQGERAVTHYF
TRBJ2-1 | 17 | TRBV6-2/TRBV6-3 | CASRHPGLLYQYKEQFF
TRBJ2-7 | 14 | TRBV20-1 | CSALRTSGRYEQYF
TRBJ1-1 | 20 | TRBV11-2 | CASSTRDRGRKRCSNTEAFF
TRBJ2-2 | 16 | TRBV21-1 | CASSKKVRARTGELSF
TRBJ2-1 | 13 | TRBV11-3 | CASSSDYNNEQFF
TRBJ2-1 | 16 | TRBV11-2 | CARSSRPSGRIYEQFF
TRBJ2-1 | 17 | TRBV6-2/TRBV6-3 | CASRQPGLLYQYNEQSF
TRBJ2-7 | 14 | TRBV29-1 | CSVHQGSSSYEQYF
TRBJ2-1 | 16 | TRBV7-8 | CASSPFGTRVYNEQIF
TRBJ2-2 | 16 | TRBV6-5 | CASRWTSARGTGEQLF
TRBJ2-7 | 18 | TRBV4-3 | CASIQAVTGAHISYKQYF
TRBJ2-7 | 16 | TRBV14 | CASSQDLAGPTREQYF
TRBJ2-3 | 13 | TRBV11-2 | CANGLQWGDTQYF
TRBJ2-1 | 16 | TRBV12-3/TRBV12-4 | CASRISGRESYNELFF
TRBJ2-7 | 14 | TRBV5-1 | CASSSDRLRQKQYF